Listed below are T cell receptor beta chains from one sample, sequenced in a study of immune evolution from preneoplasia to lung adenocarcinoma. The assay was immunoSEQ multiplex PCR, and TCRdb's table has in-frame clones only and misses some. The table shows about 6,300 clones, with 76% occurring only once. Source material: FFPE minimally invasive lung adenocarcinoma tissue. The receptor set was obtained from a person between 60 and 79 years old with lung adenocarcinoma. Each CDR3 is given with its conserved first and last residue. The D gene is left open where the match is weak. The size of a clone is reported for some rows only, either as once, few or many, or as a class for expanded clones.

>.|.|TRBJ2-7|TRBV5-6|12
CASSLDRYEQYF
TGTGCCAGCAGCTTGGACCGCTACGAGCAGTACTTC
>once|TRBD1|TRBJ1-1|TRBV6-6|14
CASRPGGRNTEAFF
TGTGCCAGCAGACCAGGGGGCCGGAACACTGAAGCTTTCTTT
>medium-sized|.|TRBJ2-1|TRBV5-6|15
CASSRDTSSYNEQFF
TGTGCCAGCAGTAGGGACACGAGCTCCTACAATGAGCAGTTCTTC
>once|.|TRBJ1-1|TRBV2|18
CASSEARLGRRMNTEAFF
TGTGCCAGCAGTGAAGCGAGGCTCGGGCGGAGGATGAACACTGAAGCTTTCTTT
>.|.|TRBJ2-7|TRBV27|13
CVSRRAGPYEQYF
TGTGTCAGCAGAAGGGCAGGGCCCTACGAGCAGTACTTC
>.|.|TRBJ2-1|TRBV14|13
CASSLADSWGQFF
TGTGCCAGCAGCCTTGCGGACAGTTGGGGGCAGTTCTTC
>few|TRBD1|TRBJ1-1|TRBV30|12
CAWGQAGTEAFF
TGTGCCTGGGGACAGGCGGGAACTGAAGCTTTCTTT
>once|TRBD1|TRBJ1-2|TRBV28|16
CASKKRGQGSSYGYTF
TGTGCCAGCAAGAAGCGTGGACAGGGATCTTCCTATGGCTACACCTTC
>.|.|TRBJ2-7|TRBV6-1|11
CASSDSYEQYF
TGTGCCAGCAGTGATTCCTACGAGCAGTACTTC
>.|TRBD1|TRBJ2-2|TRBV10-3|14
CAVSGQVEAGELFF
TGTGCCGTCAGTGGACAGGTAGAGGCCGGGGAGCTGTTTTTT
>.|TRBD2|TRBJ2-5|TRBV30|14
CAWSPGGGLGTQYF
TGTGCCTGGAGCCCCGGGGGGGGCCTCGGGACCCAGTACTTC
>.|.|TRBJ1-3|TRBV25-1|15
CASSGGVDLGNTIYF
TGTGCCAGCAGTGGCGGCGTAGATTTGGGAAACACCATATATTTT
>.|.|TRBJ2-1|TRBV20-1|11
CSALAAYEQFF
TGCAGTGCCCTCGCGGCTTATGAGCAGTTCTTC
>.|TRBD1|TRBJ1-5|TRBV6-1|14
CASSRDSINQPQHF
TGTGCCAGCAGCCGGGACAGCATCAATCAGCCCCAGCATTTT
>large|.|TRBJ1-1|TRBV7-8|15
CASSVAGTMNTEAFF
TGTGCCAGCAGTGTGGCCGGGACAATGAACACTGAAGCTTTCTTT
>.|.|TRBJ2-2|TRBV14|14
CASSLQGASGELFF
TGTGCCAGCAGCCTTCAAGGCGCCTCGGGGGAGCTGTTTTTT
>.|TRBD2|TRBJ2-7|TRBV25-1|13
CASSVGGSGEQYF
TGTGCCAGCAGTGTAGGCGGGAGCGGCGAGCAGTACTTC
>.|.|TRBJ2-2|TRBV15|17
CAISRDLMQANTGELFF
TGTGCCATCAGCAGAGATCTAATGCAGGCCAACACCGGGGAGCTGTTTTTT
>.|.|TRBJ2-5|TRBV10-2|13
CASSDEGRETQYF
TGCGCCAGCAGTGATGAGGGCCGAGAGACCCAGTACTTC
>.|.|TRBJ1-4|TRBV25-1|14
CASSAPGYGEKLFF
TGTGCCAGCAGTGCTCCGGGATACGGTGAAAAACTGTTTTTT
>.|TRBD2|TRBJ2-4|TRBV9|16
CASSVAFGLAANIQYF
TGTGCCAGCAGCGTAGCATTCGGACTAGCGGCAAACATTCAGTACTTC
>.|.|TRBJ2-2|TRBV7-3|12
CASSLRPGELFF
TGTGCCAGCAGCCTCCGTCCCGGGGAGCTGTTTTTT
>.|.|TRBJ2-2|TRBV6-5|15
CASSLSRRDTGELFF
TGTGCCAGCAGCCTGAGTAGGAGGGACACCGGGGAGCTGTTTTTT
>few|TRBD1|TRBJ2-1|TRBV27|15
CATSRDGTAYNEQFF
TGTGCCACCTCCAGGGACGGGACAGCCTACAATGAGCAGTTCTTC
>.|.|TRBJ1-5|TRBV5-7|13
CASNFSDLQPQHF
TGTGCCAGCAACTTCAGCGATCTTCAGCCCCAGCATTTT
>.|.|TRBJ2-7|TRBV5-1|13
CASSLIYPDEQYF
TGCGCCAGCAGCCTGATTTATCCGGACGAGCAGTACTTC
>.|.|TRBJ1-2|TRBV28|15
CASSLSGETNYGYTF
TGTGCCAGCAGTTTGTCGGGGGAAACTAACTATGGCTACACCTTC
>.|TRBD1|TRBJ1-4|TRBV7-2|16
CVSSRNPGTANEKLFF
TGTGTCAGCAGCCGGAACCCCGGGACAGCTAATGAAAAACTGTTTTTT